These T cell receptor beta chains were read from a single sample in a study of CD8 T cells in ankylosing spondylitis. In TCRdb, the 5' RACE reads were re-called with MiXCR into one record per CDR3 protein. The data show hundreds of thousands of distinct CDR3 sequences, about 12% seen once. The material sequenced was blood, either unsorted or a sorted T cell fraction (not recorded which). The receptors stem from a male donor with ankylosing spondylitis. Both conserved end residues are trimmed from each CDR3.

TRBV15	TRBJ2-5	ATSLMTSGKQTQY
TRBV29-1	TRBJ1-1	SVGRSIEAF
TRBV7-2	TRBJ2-2	ASSFGMGRVTGELF
TRBV12-3/TRBV12-4	TRBJ1-1	ASSPTERTGTEEAF
TRBV6-6	TRBJ1-2	ASSYSREFAYT
TRBV6-1	TRBJ1-2	ASTQTNPDREYGYT
TRBV20-1	TRBJ1-2	SARDARGGYT
TRBV27	TRBJ1-3	ASSLLGVNGNTIY
TRBV5-1	TRBJ2-7	ASSLAEGPDEQY
TRBV7-2	TRBJ2-1	ASSLAGLAGNYNEQF
TRBV5-1	TRBJ2-3	ASSFTARTDTQY
TRBV5-5	TRBJ2-5	ASSLFPVTQY
TRBV20-1	TRBJ2-3	SARALAGVPVTQY
TRBV20-1	TRBJ2-4	SARRGSQNIQY
TRBV4-1	TRBJ2-6	ASSPMTGTSGANVLT
TRBV15	TRBJ2-6	ATSRDPRAGANVLT